This is a list of T cell receptor beta chains from one sample in a study of T cells in Graves' hyperthyroidism and ophthalmopathy. TCRdb processed the multiplex PCR reads anew with MiXCR; each CDR3 protein has one entry. The table shows about 520,000 distinct CDR3 sequences, with approximately 25% occurring only once. The sequenced sample consisted of blood. These TCRs come from a woman in her twenties or thirties with Graves' ophthalmopathy. Both conserved end residues are part of each CDR3. The D gene is left open where the match is weak. A row's size may be missing; if present it is once, few, many or a size class.

D | J | size | V | CDR3 | DNA
TRBD1 | TRBJ1-2 | many | TRBV7-2 | CASRGTGRDGYTF | TGTGCCAGCAGGGGGACAGGGAGGGATGGCTACACCTTC
TRBD1 | TRBJ1-1 | many | TRBV20-1 | CSADNRDRGGYTEAFF | TGCAGTGCCGATAATCGAGACAGGGGTGGGTACACTGAAGCTTTCTTT
. | TRBJ2-2 | many | TRBV2 | CASWAGELFF | TGTGCCAGCTGGGCCGGGGAGCTGTTTTTT
. | TRBJ1-1 | once | TRBV19 | CASRTLDTGPLNTEAFF | TGTGCCAGTAGGACCTTAGACACGGGCCCCTTAAACACTGAAGCTTTCTTT
. | TRBJ2-5 | . | TRBV4-2 | CASSQDRIWALGETQYF | TGTGCCAGCAGCCAAGATCGGATTTGGGCGCTTGGGGAGACCCAGTACTTC
. | TRBJ2-7 | many | TRBV15 | CATSRSPGVLYEQYF | TGTGCCACCAGCAGATCACCAGGGGTTTTATACGAGCAGTACTTC
. | TRBJ1-2 | many | TRBV25-1 | CASSQGLIGYTF | TGTGCCAGCAGTCAGGGTTTGATTGGCTACACCTTC
TRBD1 | TRBJ1-2 | . | TRBV4-1 | CASSQEWQGAGGYTF | TGCGCCAGCAGCCAAGAATGGCAGGGGGCAGGTGGCTACACCTTC
TRBD2 | TRBJ2-5 | many | TRBV29-1 | CSVAGGRRTQETQYF | TGCAGCGTTGCCGGGGGGAGACGGACCCAAGAGACCCAGTACTTC
. | TRBJ2-2 | . | TRBV5-1 | CASSLGEGTNTGELFF | TGCGCCAGCAGCTTGGGTGAGGGGACGAACACCGGGGAGCTGTTTTTT
. | TRBJ1-5 | many | TRBV6-5 | CASSYSITGQPQHF | TGTGCCAGCAGTTACTCGATTACGGGGCAGCCCCAGCATTTT
. | TRBJ1-2 | . | TRBV19 | CASSTTTGTPGYTF | TGTGCCAGTAGTACCACCACGGGCACCCCTGGCTACACCTTC
TRBD1 | TRBJ1-6 | . | TRBV20-1 | CSAVQGAPYNSPLHF | TGCAGTGCTGTACAGGGGGCCCCCTATAATTCACCCCTCCACTTT
TRBD2 | TRBJ2-5 | . | TRBV6-5 | CASSSGSGSPQETQYF | TGTGCCAGCAGTTCAGGTAGCGGGAGCCCCCAAGAGACCCAGTACTTC
. | TRBJ1-2 | many | TRBV15 | CATSRDAFKFGGYTF | TGTGCCACCAGCAGAGATGCTTTTAAGTTCGGCGGCTACACCTTC
. | TRBJ1-2 | . | TRBV30 | CAWSRPYYGYTF | TGTGCCTGGTCAAGACCATACTATGGCTACACCTTC
TRBD1 | TRBJ2-5 | many | TRBV28 | CASSPRDRVQTQYF | TGTGCCAGCAGCCCCCGGGACAGGGTACAGACCCAGTACTTC
TRBD2 | TRBJ2-2 | . | TRBV20-1 | CSAGLAGGDTGELFF | TGCAGTGCTGGACTAGCGGGGGGGGACACCGGGGAGCTGTTTTTT
. | TRBJ1-2 | many | TRBV4-2 | CASSPSTGGGLGGVNYGYTF | TGTGCCAGCAGCCCGTCCACCGGGGGGGGCCTGGGCGGGGTTAACTATGGCTACACCTTC
. | TRBJ1-5 | many | TRBV5-1 | CASSFAGMGEPQHF | TGCGCCAGCAGCTTTGCAGGGATGGGGGAGCCCCAGCATTTT
. | TRBJ2-5 | many | TRBV7-8 | CASSQSGWGTEKETQYF | TGTGCCAGCAGCCAAAGCGGGTGGGGGACAGAGAAAGAGACCCAGTACTTC
TRBD1 | TRBJ2-7 | . | TRBV28 | CASSLLTGDDQYF | TGTGCCAGCAGTTTACTGACAGGGGACGATCAGTACTTC
. | TRBJ1-1 | many | TRBV25-1 | CASSEWGGNTEAFF | TGTGCCAGCAGTGAATGGGGCGGTAACACTGAAGCTTTCTTT
TRBD2 | TRBJ2-7 | . | TRBV7-8 | CASSPGPSGSSYEQYF | TGTGCCAGCAGCCCGGGCCCTAGCGGGAGCTCCTACGAGCAGTACTTC
. | TRBJ2-7 | many | TRBV11-2 | CASSSSFGPSYEQYF | TGTGCCAGCAGCTCCTCCTTTGGACCCTCATACGAGCAGTACTTC